This T cell receptor (beta chain) was sequenced during a study of T cell responses to AZD1222 COVID-19 vaccine. Assay used: immunoSEQ multiplex PCR; TCRdb lists only in-frame clones, some missing. The sample yields tens of thousands of clones, 88% seen once. As to this clone: The antigen is undetermined.

Germline loops: CDR1 LGHNA, CDR2 YSLEER. CDR3 length: 15 amino acids. V lost 0 bases to trimming and J lost 7 bases, with 15 bases between them. Whole-study findings and limits: Regions 160-218 and 743-854 held dominance among vaccine-associated CD4 TCRs, which spanned spike. Repertoire sampling was restricted to post-peak T cell response timepoints. When two AZD1222 doses had been given, Spike-specific TCR breadth and depth rose. Clonal diversity was possibly underestimated; the donors were predominantly white British and more often female.

The input for sequencing was peripheral blood, taken on day 0 of AZD1222 vaccination. The rearrangement links TRBV4-3 to TRBJ1-2, with a possible D match to TRBD1 (6 bases). The source of this sequence is an adult in good health. CDR3 coding DNA: TGCGCCAGCAGCCAAGAACAGGGAGGACTGGGTGGCTACACCTTC. It yields the protein CASSQEQGGLGGYTF.